A single sample gave rise to the 5 T cell receptor beta chains below, sequenced in a study of shared clonotypes between healthy human individuals. Sequencing used immunoSEQ multiplex PCR; TCRdb keeps in-frame clones, though not all of them. The sample lists 730,000 or so clones; about 78% were seen once. The sample comprised memory CD4+ T cells sorted from blood. Specified subset: CD45RA-negative fraction. The receptors here all came from a woman in her 30s in good health.

V usage is TRBV7-8 and J usage is TRBJ2-7; 10 nucleotides match TRBD1. Germline V lookup: CDR1 SGHVS, CDR2 FQNEAQ. The CDR3 length is 14 residues. Trimming at V came to 5 bases and at J to 5 bases, leaving 6 bases not matched to a gene. The CDR3 DNA is TGTGCCAGCAGCCCGGGACAGGGGTTCGACGAGCAGTACTTC. Protein product: CASSPGQGFDEQYF.

There are a few counts of this clone. This chain uses TRBV7-9 with TRBJ1-1, with D hard to call. There are 15 residues in the CDR3. CDR1 is SEHNR and CDR2 is FQNEAQ in the germline V gene (reference sequence). V was trimmed by 3 bases and J by 5 bases, leaving 16 bases between them. CDR3 in DNA: TGTGCCAGCAGCTTGGCGGAGGGTAGACGAACTGAAGCTTTCTTT. This encodes CASSLAEGRRTEAFF.

The V call is TRBV28, the J call TRBJ1-2; D gene uncertain. Per the germline V gene, CDR1 is MDHEN and CDR2 is SYDVKM. V gave up 2 bases and J gave up 3 bases, with 7 bases separating them. CDR3 size: 13 residues. The DNA for the CDR3 is TGTGCCAGCAGTTTACTGGCCTACTATGGCTACACCTTC. It codes for CASSLLAYYGYTF.

The chain employs TRBV28 and TRBJ1-2, with D perhaps matching TRBD1 (5 bases). V lost 0 bases and J 7 bases, leaving 15 bases between the germline ends. CDR1 MDHEN and CDR2 SYDVKM come from the germline V gene. The CDR3 loop spans 15 amino acids. The CDR3: CASSLWSEGAGGYTF. CDR3 DNA sequence: TGTGCCAGCAGTTTATGGTCCGAAGGGGCGGGTGGCTACACCTTC.

This clone showed up just a few times. The V call is TRBV4-1, the J call TRBJ1-1; TRBD1 matches at 9 bases. The germline V gene encodes CDR1 MGHRA and CDR2 YSYEKL. The CDR3 contains 17 residues. V was pared by 2 bases and J by 6 bases, with 13 bases of the junction left unmatched. This CDR3 is CASSQSGQGSSRSEAFF. DNA for the CDR3: TGCGCCAGCAGCCAATCAGGACAGGGGTCGAGTAGGTCTGAAGCTTTCTTT.